These T cell receptor beta chains were read from a single sample in a study of human T cells and chemical hapten exposure. TCRdb re-derived calls from the RACE reads in MiXCR, one entry per CDR3 protein. The table includes roughly 130,000 distinct CDR3 sequences, 10% to 12% detected once. The input for sequencing was whole blood, taken in connection with sensitization to the hapten diphenylcyclopropenone (DPC). Every receptor here comes from a woman aged 50 to 60 with alopecia areata. Some clones in this sample may be carry-over from other donors' samples. Both conserved end residues are part of each CDR3. Fields, in order: D gene, clone size, J gene, V gene, CDR3 protein, CDR3 DNA. The D gene is left open where the match is weak. Where a row states a size, it is once, few, many or the class of an expanded clone; other rows omit it.

- few TRBJ1-1 TRBV3-1 CASSQGRATPGAFF TGTGCCAGCAGCCAAGGCAGGGCCACCCCGGGAGCTTTCTTT
- few TRBJ2-7 TRBV6-5 CASSPPRGVASDHEQYF TGTGCCAGCAGTCCGCCCCGCGGGGTGGCAAGCGACCACGAGCAGTACTTC
TRBD2 few TRBJ2-3 TRBV7-9 CASSSPSGESTDTQYF TGTGCCAGCAGCTCCCCTAGCGGGGAAAGCACAGATACGCAGTATTTT
- - TRBJ2-3 TRBV9 CASSVAQSTDTQYF TGTGCCAGCAGCGTAGCCCAAAGCACAGATACGCAGTATTTT
- - TRBJ2-2 TRBV9 CASRVGGTSTGELFF TGTGCCAGCAGGGTAGGCGGGACCAGCACCGGGGAGCTGTTTTTT
- few TRBJ2-3 TRBV18 CASSPRAPSGSTDTQYF TGTGCCAGCTCACCACGGGCTCCTTCGGGGAGCACAGATACGCAGTATTTT
- few TRBJ2-7 TRBV27 CASSLWTPESYYEQYF TGTGCCAGCAGTTTATGGACACCCGAAAGCTACTACGAGCAGTACTTC
- few TRBJ1-1 TRBV4-1 CASSLQGTAMNTEAFF TGCGCCAGCAGCCTCCAGGGGACTGCGATGAACACTGAAGCTTTCTTT
TRBD2 many TRBJ2-1 TRBV6-2/TRBV6-3 CASSLSATSDRYEQFF TGTGCCAGCAGTTTGTCCGCGACTAGCGACCGCTATGAGCAGTTCTTC
TRBD1 many TRBJ2-3 TRBV5-6 CASSPTGQGFDTQYF TGTGCCAGCAGCCCGACGGGACAGGGGTTCGATACGCAGTATTTT
- - TRBJ1-2 TRBV12-3/TRBV12-4 CASSQQGYYGYTF TGTGCCAGCAGTCAACAGGGTTACTATGGCTACACCTTC
TRBD1 - TRBJ2-7 TRBV5-6 CASSWGQEQYF TGTGCCAGCAGCTGGGGACAGGAGCAGTACTTC
TRBD1 few TRBJ2-6 TRBV18 CASSPQGTGGPGANVLTF TGTGCCAGCTCACCACAAGGGACAGGGGGTCCTGGGGCCAACGTCCTGACTTTC
TRBD1 few TRBJ2-6 TRBV29-1 CSVPGQKSSGANVLTF TGCAGCGTACCGGGACAGAAAAGCTCTGGGGCCAACGTCCTGACTTTC
- many TRBJ2-7 TRBV27 CASSLGLTYEQYF TGTGCCAGCAGTTTGGGGCTTACCTACGAGCAGTACTTC
TRBD1 few TRBJ1-1 TRBV5-1 CASSLETGGRTEAFF TGCGCCAGCAGCTTGGAGACAGGGGGAAGAACTGAAGCTTTCTTT
TRBD1 - TRBJ1-2 TRBV7-9 CASSSYHRGGYTF TGTGCCAGCAGCTCTTACCACAGGGGCGGCTACACCTTC
TRBD1 - TRBJ2-6 TRBV5-1 CASSSTGAPLSGANVLTF TGCGCCAGCAGCTCCACAGGGGCTCCTCTCTCTGGGGCCAACGTCCTGACTTTC
TRBD2 - TRBJ2-7 TRBV4-3 CASSQLGLAGDEQYF TGCGCCAGCAGCCAACTCGGACTAGCGGGAGACGAGCAGTACTTC
- - TRBJ1-1 TRBV7-8 CASSLTGRSSKVAFF TGTGCCAGCAGCTTAACCGGGAGGAGTAGTAAGGTAGCTTTCTTT
- - TRBJ1-6 TRBV5-1 CASSLKGDGVSPLHF TGCGCCAGCAGCTTGAAAGGGGATGGCGTTTCACCCCTCCACTTT
- - TRBJ1-1 TRBV11-2 CASSHGGGNTEAFF TGTGCCAGCAGCCATGGGGGCGGGAACACTGAAGCTTTCTTT
- - TRBJ2-3 TRBV10-3 CAISGSGRTDTQYF TGTGCCATCAGTGGATCCGGACGAACAGATACGCAGTATTTT
TRBD1 - TRBJ1-1 TRBV29-1 CSVDPTGGTEAFF TGCAGCGTAGACCCCACAGGGGGAACTGAAGCTTTCTTT
- many TRBJ1-1 TRBV10-3 CAISERGGNTEAFF TGTGCCATCAGTGAGAGGGGGGGGAACACTGAAGCTTTCTTT
- few TRBJ2-7 TRBV25-1 CASSEYTGKAYEQYF TGTGCCAGCAGTGAATATACAGGGAAAGCCTACGAGCAGTACTTC
TRBD1 few TRBJ1-2 TRBV12-3/TRBV12-4 CASSWDRVYGYTF TGTGCCAGCAGTTGGGACAGAGTCTATGGCTACACCTTC
- - TRBJ1-5 TRBV20-1 CSATTGGNQPQHF TGCAGTGCTACCACGGGCGGAAATCAGCCCCAGCATTTT
- few TRBJ2-3 TRBV7-2 CASSTAAGFTDTQYF TGTGCCAGCAGCACCGCGGCAGGTTTCACAGATACGCAGTATTTT
TRBD1 few TRBJ1-2 TRBV27 CASSWDRGQNGYTF TGTGCCAGCAGTTGGGACAGGGGGCAAAACGGCTACACCTTC
- - TRBJ2-1 TRBV12-3/TRBV12-4 CASSSTEGHEQFF TGTGCCAGCAGTTCCACCGAGGGTCATGAGCAGTTCTTC
TRBD2 few TRBJ2-7 TRBV6-5 CASSSRLAPYEQYF TGTGCCAGCAGCTCCCGACTAGCCCCCTACGAGCAGTACTTC
TRBD2 few TRBJ2-3 TRBV3-1 CASSQDYPSAGKAQYF TGTGCCAGCAGCCAAGATTATCCTTCAGCGGGAAAAGCGCAGTATTTT
- few TRBJ1-5 TRBV6-4 CASIPEEPNQPQHF TGTGCCAGCATCCCCGAGGAGCCCAATCAGCCCCAGCATTTT
TRBD2 few TRBJ2-3 TRBV6-2/TRBV6-3 CASRRGGIADTQYF TGTGCCAGCAGGCGGGGGGGCATCGCAGATACGCAGTATTTT
- - TRBJ1-1 TRBV7-8 CASSLLQSLNTEAFF TGTGCCAGCAGCTTATTACAATCCCTGAACACTGAAGCTTTCTTT
- - TRBJ2-1 TRBV10-3 CAISEAGPDEQFF TGTGCCATCAGTGAGGCAGGGCCGGATGAGCAGTTCTTC
TRBD1 - TRBJ2-1 TRBV5-1 CASSSVTGMNEQFF TGCGCCAGCAGCTCTGTGACAGGGATGAATGAGCAGTTCTTC
- - TRBJ2-3 TRBV7-2 CASSFRDGGSDTQYF TGTGCCAGCAGCTTCCGGGACGGAGGGTCGGATACGCAGTATTTT
- many TRBJ1-1 TRBV3-1 CASSQGYTEAFF TGTGCCAGCAGCCAAGGGTACACTGAAGCTTTCTTT
TRBD1 many TRBJ1-6 TRBV3-1 CASSQVPQGDSPLHF TGTGCCAGCAGCCAAGTTCCACAGGGGGACTCACCCCTCCACTTT
TRBD2 many TRBJ2-4 TRBV5-8 CASSSLEGLARNIQYF TGTGCCAGCAGCTCCCTGGAAGGACTAGCGAGGAACATTCAGTACTTC
- many TRBJ1-1 TRBV29-1 CSVERQLNTEAFF TGCAGCGTTGAACGACAGTTGAACACTGAAGCTTTCTTT
- - TRBJ2-3 TRBV13 CASSPATWETDTQYF TGTGCCAGCAGCCCAGCGACTTGGGAAACAGATACGCAGTATTTT
- - TRBJ2-3 TRBV29-1 CSVKNTGTDTQYF TGCAGCGTTAAGAATACGGGCACAGATACGCAGTATTTT
- - TRBJ2-7 TRBV4-2 CASSQETYSYEQYF TGTGCCAGCAGCCAAGAAACCTATTCCTACGAGCAGTACTTC
TRBD1 few TRBJ1-5 TRBV4-3 CASSHGIRGQPQHF TGCGCCAGCAGCCACGGCATCAGGGGGCAGCCCCAGCATTTT
- - TRBJ1-4 TRBV11-2 CASSLRPAETNLGKLFF TGTGCCAGCAGTCTACGGCCTGCGGAGACAAACCTTGGAAAACTGTTTTTT
- - TRBJ2-7 TRBV5-1 CASSLATIHEQYF TGCGCCAGCAGCTTGGCAACGATCCACGAGCAGTACTTC
- - TRBJ1-1 TRBV14 CASSLQDGAYTEAFF TGTGCCAGCAGCTTACAGGACGGGGCTTACACTGAAGCTTTCTTT
TRBD1 - TRBJ2-3 TRBV6-5 CASSYGTGVADTQYF TGTGCCAGCAGTTACGGGACAGGGGTAGCAGATACGCAGTATTTT
- - TRBJ1-6 TRBV9 CASSVQGHNSPLHF TGTGCCAGCAGCGTTCAGGGCCATAATTCACCCCTCCACTTT
TRBD2 few TRBJ2-7 TRBV28 CASSLLKRENFYEQYF TGTGCCAGCAGTTTATTAAAGCGGGAGAACTTCTACGAGCAGTACTTC